What follows are 28 T cell receptor beta chains derived from one specimen sequenced in a study of blood T cell repertoires in COVID-19. Sequencing was performed with immunoSEQ multiplex PCR; in TCRdb, only in-frame clones are kept and a portion is missing. The sample gives a few hundred thousand clones, roughly 80% of which show up once; 15% to 18% is in the top ten. What was sequenced was peripheral blood. The receptors were sampled from a person between 65 and 79 years old with COVID-19, enrolled during active disease.

The rearrangement links TRBV7-9 to TRBJ1-6; D may be TRBD1 (5 bases). Germline lookup yields CDR1 SEHNR and CDR2 FQNEAQ (reference sequence). Trimming shortened V by 2 bases and J by 7 bases, and 9 bases separated the two germline ends. The CDR3 sequence is 14 residues long. The CDR3 sequence: CASSLPGSNSPLHF. The CDR3 coding sequence is TGTGCCAGCAGCTTACCAGGGTCGAATTCACCCCTCCACTTT.

The chain uses TRBV7-3 and TRBJ2-6; 11 bases agree with TRBD1. CDR3 length equals 18 residues. Germline CDR1 and CDR2: SGHTA and FQGTGA. V lost 4 bases and J lost 3; bases outside the gene matches: 8. The CDR3 is CASSSPKDRGLGANVLTF. CDR3 bases: TGTGCCAGCAGCTCTCCGAAGGACAGGGGGCTTGGGGCCAACGTCCTGACTTTC.

This rearrangement joins TRBV2 to TRBJ1-6; D may be TRBD1 (6 bases). CDR3 length: 15 residues. Germline CDR1 and CDR2: SNHLY and FYNNEI. V was pared by 0 bases and J by 7 bases, with 10 bases between. The chain's CDR3 is CASSEASRGNSPLHF. The CDR3 coding sequence is TGTGCCAGCAGTGAAGCTTCCAGGGGAAATTCACCCCTCCACTTT.

The genes are TRBV3-1 (or the pseudogene TRBV3-2) and TRBJ1-4; D gene ambiguous. V was clipped by 1 base and J by 8 bases, with 14 bases between them. CDR1 is LGHDT, CDR2 YNNKEL, per germline (reference sequence). The length of the CDR3 is 15 residues. The CDR3: CASSQGIADGEKLFF. DNA for the CDR3: TGTGCCAGCAGCCAAGGGATAGCGGATGGGGAAAAACTGTTTTTT.

The genes are TRBV5-1 and TRBJ1-2; 9 bases map to TRBD1. J was trimmed by 4 bases and V by 4 bases; bases with no gene match: 11. Germline V gives CDR1 SGHRS, CDR2 YFSETQ. The CDR3 is 16 amino acids. The CDR3 protein is CASSPEPPGQGYGYTF. CDR3 sequence (DNA): TGCGCCAGCAGCCCCGAACCTCCGGGACAGGGCTATGGCTACACCTTC.

The chain carries TRBV7-2 and TRBJ1-2; TRBD1 matches 12 bases. The CDR3 has 14 residues. V was clipped by 5 bases and J by 8 bases; unmatched bases: 6. Germline lookup yields CDR1 SGHTA and CDR2 FQGNSA. As DNA, the CDR3 is TGTGCCAGCAGCCCTACCGGGACAGGGGGCGGCTACACCTTC. Translating it yields CASSPTGTGGGYTF.

V and J are TRBV5-1 and TRBJ2-5, with D perhaps TRBD1 (6 bases). Germline CDR1 and CDR2: SGHRS and YFSETQ. The V end was cut by 5 bases, the J end by 5 bases, with 16 bases between. This CDR3 is 14 amino acids long. The DNA of the CDR3 is TGCGCCAGCAGTCCAGGGGCAGGGTTGGAGACCCAGTACTTC. It codes for CASSPGAGLETQYF. The whole variable domain, remainder taken from reference TRBV5-1 and TRBJ2-5, is KAGVTQTPRYLIKTRGQQVTLSCSPISGHRSVSWYQQTPGQGLQFLFEYFSETQRNKGNFPGRFSGRQFSNSRSEMNVSTLELGDSALYLCASSPGAGLETQYFGPGTRLLVL.

The CDR3 DNA sequence: TGTGCCAGTAGTATAGGGACAGCCTATCAGCCCCAGCATTTT. Amino acid sequence: CASSIGTAYQPQHF. The rearrangement joins TRBV19 to TRBJ1-5; D might be TRBD1 (6 bases). The V end lost 1 base, the J end lost 5 bases, and 9 bases lay between the germline ends. The CDR3 length is 14 residues. CDR1 is LNHDA, CDR2 SQIVND, per germline (reference sequence).

In this sample, this clone is medium-sized. The chain has TRBV19 and TRBJ2-1; D might be TRBD2 (6 bases). Germline loops: CDR1 LNHDA, CDR2 SQIVND (reference sequence). The V gene lost 5 bases and the J gene lost 8 bases, with 22 bases spanning the gap. The CDR3 contains 16 residues. The CDR3 DNA reads TGTGCCAGTAGTGTGACGGGAGTAACCCTTACGGATGAGCAGTTCTTC. Translated, it gives CASSVTGVTLTDEQFF.

CDR3 coding DNA: TGTGCCAGCAATTTGCTCCGGGACAGCTCCTACGAGCAGTACTTC. Translated, it gives CASNLLRDSSYEQYF. V is TRBV6-5 and J is TRBJ2-7; 7 nucleotides line up with TRBD1. V shed 7 bases, J shed 0 bases, and the junction held 9 bases outside the gene matches. This CDR3 contains 15 residues. CDR1 MNHEY and CDR2 SVGAGI come from the germline V gene.

The V call is TRBV11-2, the J call TRBJ1-3; the match to TRBD1 covers 8 bases. The CDR3 has 15 residues. V lost 6 bases, J lost 4 bases, and 8 bases stayed unmatched. CDR1 is SGHAT and CDR2 is FQNNGV in the germline V gene. The CDR3 protein is CASRNDRGQGNTIYF. In DNA, the CDR3 is TGTGCCAGCAGAAATGACAGGGGTCAGGGAAACACCATATATTTT.

The rearrangement uses TRBV18 and TRBJ1-3; D remains unclear. The CDR3 spans 14 residues. The V end was cut by 1 base, the J end by 3 bases, with 7 bases between. Germline loops: CDR1 KGHSH, CDR2 LQKENI. Here the CDR3 reads CASSPQSVGNTIYF. The CDR3 DNA follows: TGTGCCAGCTCACCACAATCCGTTGGAAACACCATATATTTT.

The sample holds a few counts of this clone. The chain carries TRBV6-5 and TRBJ1-1, with D unresolved. Germline loops: CDR1 MNHEY, CDR2 SVGAGI. Trimming left V 8 bases short and J 10 bases short, with 11 bases between. The CDR3 runs 10 residues. The CDR3 sequence is CASVSSGAFF. Here the CDR3 DNA reads TGTGCCAGCGTGTCGTCCGGAGCTTTCTTT.

This chain joins TRBV6-5 and TRBJ2-5, with 10 bases fitting TRBD2. The V gene end was trimmed by 7 bases and the J gene end by 4 bases; junction bases not matched to a gene: 9. This CDR3 is built from 15 residues. CDR1 MNHEY and CDR2 SVGAGI come from the germline V gene. The CDR3: CASNPSGGARETQYF. Here the CDR3 DNA reads TGTGCCAGCAACCCGAGCGGGGGGGCCCGAGAGACCCAGTACTTC.

V gene TRBV9 combines with J gene TRBJ2-2; possibly TRBD2 for D (6 bases). Trimming removed 3 bases at V and 6 bases at J, with 15 bases between. Germline assignment: CDR1 SGDLS and CDR2 YYNGEE. The CDR3 is made up of 15 amino acids. The CDR3 bases are TGTGCCAGCAGCGCCTCGCCCGGGGGTGCCGGGGAGCTGTTTTTT. It translates to CASSASPGGAGELFF.

This sequence joins TRBV7-2 and TRBJ2-2; 12 bases are a match to TRBD2. The CDR3 extends over 16 amino acids. CDR1 and CDR2 (germline): SGHTA, FQGNSA. J gave up 4 bases and V 5 bases, and 5 bases lay outside the gene matches. The CDR3 region is CASSRGTSGRTGELFF. The CDR3 DNA reads TGTGCCAGCAGCAGGGGGACTAGCGGGCGCACCGGGGAGCTGTTTTTT.

The chain joins TRBV5-1 to TRBJ2-5; TRBD1 might be the D (5 bases). CDR3 length equals 13 residues. Germline lookup yields CDR1 SGHRS and CDR2 YFSETQ. V lost 7 bases to trimming and J lost 4 bases, with 14 bases between them. In DNA form, the CDR3 reads TGCGCCAGCGGGGCTCAGGCCATAGAGACCCAGTACTTC. Translating gives CASGAQAIETQYF.

The chain couples TRBV4-1 to TRBJ2-2, with 10 positions matching TRBD2. The V gene end was trimmed by 5 bases and the J gene end by 6 bases; junction bases not matched to a gene: 15. Per the germline V gene, CDR1 is MGHRA and CDR2 is YSYEKL. The CDR3 runs 18 residues. CDR3 region: CASSGRASGRIAAGELFF. In DNA, the CDR3 is TGCGCCAGCAGCGGCCGGGCTAGCGGGAGAATCGCTGCCGGGGAGCTGTTTTTT.

This chain joins TRBV11-2 and TRBJ2-1; 8 bases map to TRBD2. This CDR3 comprises 17 residues. CDR1 is SGHAT and CDR2 is FQNNGV in the germline V gene. V lost 4 bases, J lost 3 bases, and 11 bases stayed unmatched. CDR3 bases: TGTGCCAGCAGCTCGTATCTCTTAGCGGGAAACTACAATGAGCAGTTCTTC. Its protein product is CASSSYLLAGNYNEQFF.

This clone occurred a few times. The chain has TRBV28 and TRBJ1-1, with 7 bases that match TRBD1. Germline assignment: CDR1 MDHEN and CDR2 SYDVKM. CDR3 size: 14 residues. V gave up 6 bases and J gave up 2 bases; unmatched junction bases: 6. The CDR3 sequence: CASSETGRNTEAFF. The CDR3 region has the DNA TGTGCCAGCAGCGAGACAGGGAGAAACACTGAAGCTTTCTTT.

This chain joins TRBV28 and TRBJ1-5; 9 positions match TRBD1. The CDR3 runs 15 residues. Germline loops: CDR1 MDHEN, CDR2 SYDVKM. Trimming cost V 6 bases and J 3 bases; bases outside gene matches: 6. CDR3 coding DNA: TGTGCCAGCAGACGACAGGGGGGCTACAATCAGCCCCAGCATTTT. Its translation: CASRRQGGYNQPQHF.

This rearrangement joins TRBV4-3 to TRBJ1-1, with D possibly TRBD1 on 5 matching bases. This CDR3 has 13 amino acids. Trimming removed 4 bases at V and 5 bases at J, with 11 bases between. Germline V gene data show CDR1 as LGHNA and CDR2 as YSLEER. The CDR3, as DNA: TGCGCCAGCAGCCGGCAAAGGGGAACTGAAGCTTTCTTT. Translated: CASSRQRGTEAFF.

The rearrangement joins TRBV5-1 to TRBJ1-3; D is unclear. Germline V gives CDR1 SGHRS, CDR2 YFSETQ. The CDR3 length is 16 residues. Trimming shortened V by 0 bases and J by 2 bases, and 12 bases separated the two germline ends. The CDR3 region is CASSLAPIGAGNTIYF. The DNA for the CDR3 is TGCGCCAGCAGCTTGGCACCGATCGGAGCTGGAAACACCATATATTTT.

CDR3 DNA: TGTGCCAGCAGCTTTGGGATAGCGGGGGATACGCAGTATTTT. Translated: CASSFGIAGDTQYF. V and J are TRBV5-6 and TRBJ2-3; 8 bases are a match to TRBD2. The CDR3 is 14 amino acids. With V trimmed by 2 bases and J by 6 bases, 5 bases remained unmatched. CDR1 SGHDT and CDR2 YYEEEE come from the germline V gene.

The chain links TRBV27 to TRBJ1-3; D is ambiguous. The CDR3 sequence is 14 residues long. Trimming pared 5 bases from V and 0 bases from J, leaving 8 bases between. Germline V lookup: CDR1 MNHEY, CDR2 SMNVEV (reference sequence). CDR3 region: CASSLRGSGNTIYF. As DNA, the CDR3 is TGTGCCAGCAGTCTCCGGGGCTCTGGAAACACCATATATTTT.

The chain uses TRBV7-2 and TRBJ1-1, with D hard to call. Looked up from germline, CDR1 is SGHTA and CDR2 is FQGNSA. V gave up 0 bases and J gave up 5 bases, with 13 bases separating them. The CDR3 has 15 residues. In DNA, the CDR3 is TGTGCCAGCAGCTTAGCCCCGGGCGCGGGTACTGAAGCTTTCTTT. This encodes CASSLAPGAGTEAFF.

V is TRBV6-1 and J is TRBJ1-1; 10 bases are a match to TRBD1. The germline V gene encodes CDR1 MNHNS and CDR2 SASEGT. J was trimmed by 6 bases and V by 8 bases; bases with no gene match: 12. The CDR3 length is 15 residues. The CDR3 sequence is CASGGRDRGLPEAFF. The CDR3 DNA reads as TGTGCCAGCGGGGGCCGCGACAGGGGGCTTCCTGAAGCTTTCTTT.

Of note for this clone: Other DNA sequences of this sample code for an identical CDR3. This sequence joins TRBV18 and TRBJ1-2, with D perhaps matching TRBD1 (5 bases). Germline CDR1 is KGHSH and CDR2 is LQKENI. Deletions cut 2 bases from V and 2 bases from J, with 6 bases between. This CDR3 is built from 13 residues. CDR3 protein: CASSPDRNYGYTF. CDR3 bases: TGTGCCAGCTCACCAGACAGAAACTATGGCTACACCTTC.